These 17 T cell receptor beta chains were sequenced from one sample in a study of blood T cell repertoires in COVID-19. Method: immunoSEQ multiplex PCR; TCRdb's copy keeps in-frame clones and lacks some. The sample yields about 41,000 clones, more than 75% seen once. The sample taken for sequencing was peripheral blood. The receptor set was obtained from a human donor in a cohort sampled during active COVID-19.

The CDR3, as DNA: TGCGCCAGCAGCTTGGAGACACCTCACACAGATACGCAGTATTTT. It translates to CASSLETPHTDTQYF. The rearrangement uses TRBV5-1 and TRBJ2-3; D unclear. Germline V CDR1 and CDR2: SGHRS, YFSETQ. Trimming pared 0 bases from V and 2 bases from J, leaving 10 bases between. CDR3 length: 15 amino acids.

The rearrangement uses TRBV12-3 or TRBV12-4 and TRBJ2-7; a weak D match, TRBD1 (5 bases). Trimming pared 7 bases from V and 4 bases from J, leaving 14 bases between. The length of the CDR3 is 13 residues. The CDR3 region is CASTTTVHYEQYF. The DNA of the CDR3 is TGTGCCAGCACCACGACAGTTCATTACGAGCAGTACTTC.

V gene TRBV6-5 combines with J gene TRBJ1-6, with D possibly matching TRBD1 (6 bases). CDR1 MNHEY and CDR2 SVGAGI come from the germline V gene. This CDR3 comprises 15 residues. Deletions cut 2 bases from V and 7 bases from J, with 12 bases between. The CDR3 sequence: CASSYLDRKNSPLHF. For the CDR3, the DNA is TGTGCCAGCAGTTACCTTGACAGGAAGAATTCACCCCTCCACTTT.

The V call is TRBV7-3, the J call TRBJ1-1; 7 bases are a match to TRBD1. The germline V gene has CDR1 SGHTA and CDR2 FQGTGA. This CDR3 has 14 residues. V was clipped by 5 bases and J by 1 base; unmatched bases: 4. CDR3 in DNA: TGTGCCAGCAGCCAAGGGACAGCGAACACTGAAGCTTTCTTT. Its translation is CASSQGTANTEAFF.

The CDR3: CASSRAGTSGYNEQFF. The CDR3 DNA is TGCGCCAGCAGCCGAGCCGGGACTAGCGGGTACAATGAGCAGTTCTTC. The J gene is TRBJ2-1, the V gene TRBV4-1, with TRBD2 matching 12 bases. CDR3 length equals 16 residues. CDR1 is MGHRA, CDR2 YSYEKL, per germline. Losses at the gene ends were 4 bases for V and 4 bases for J; bases not matched to a gene: 5.

The rearrangement links TRBV28 to TRBJ1-2, with 10 nucleotides matching TRBD1. From germline, CDR1 is MDHEN and CDR2 SYDVKM. The CDR3 loop spans 14 amino acids. V lost 6 bases, J lost 6 bases, and 7 bases stayed unmatched. CDR3 sequence reads: CASRATGGYHGYTF. Here the CDR3 DNA reads TGTGCCAGCAGGGCGACAGGGGGCTATCATGGCTACACCTTC.

This chain uses TRBV27 with TRBJ2-3; perhaps TRBD1 as D (6 bases). This CDR3 contains 15 residues. Germline loops: CDR1 MNHEY, CDR2 SMNVEV (reference sequence). The ends were cut back, 3 bases at V and 4 bases at J, with 14 bases in the middle. CDR3 residues: CASSFSTGSADTQYF. As DNA, the CDR3 is TGTGCCAGCAGTTTTAGCACAGGGTCGGCAGATACGCAGTATTTT.

This clone was detected only once. This rearrangement joins TRBV7-6 to TRBJ1-6, with 8 nucleotides matching TRBD1. From germline, CDR1 is SGHVS and CDR2 FNYEAQ. The CDR3 sequence is 15 residues long. V shed 4 bases and J 10 bases; nucleotides not matched to a gene: 9. CDR3 in DNA: TGTGCCAGCAGCTACACCGGGACAGGATTCTCACCCCTCCACTTT. It specifies CASSYTGTGFSPLHF.

The CDR3 loop reads CASSQVSAGTQYF. CDR3 DNA: TGTGCCAGCAGCCAAGTGTCCGCGGGGACCCAGTACTTC. The chain employs TRBV3-1 (or the pseudogene TRBV3-2) and TRBJ2-5; possible D gene TRBD2, 5 bases. The CDR3 length is 13 residues. Trimming took 1 base from V and 7 from J, leaving 10 bases between them. Per the germline V gene, CDR1 is LGHDT and CDR2 is YNNKEL (reference sequence).

The rearrangement joins TRBV6-5 to TRBJ1-4; D not resolved. The V and J ends lost 5 bases and 7 bases respectively, with 11 bases between them. This CDR3 contains 13 residues. Germline CDR1 is MNHEY and CDR2 is SVGAGI. The CDR3 loop reads CASSREWGEKLFF. The CDR3 DNA reads as TGTGCCAGCAGTCGGGAGTGGGGTGAAAAACTGTTTTTT.

The chain recombines TRBV6-5 with TRBJ1-1, with D unclear. The germline V gene has CDR1 MNHEY and CDR2 SVGAGI. The germline V and J ends were trimmed by 7 bases and 10 bases, with 19 bases remaining between them. This CDR3 spans 13 amino acids. This chain's CDR3 is CASTPGWPHGAFF. The CDR3 nucleotides read TGTGCCAGCACCCCAGGTTGGCCCCATGGAGCTTTCTTT.

This chain connects TRBV19 to TRBJ1-5, with D possibly TRBD1 on 5 matching bases. V was shortened by 2 bases and J by 7 bases, with 15 bases between the two germline ends. Germline lookup yields CDR1 LNHDA and CDR2 SQIVND (reference sequence). This CDR3 region has 15 residues. This chain's CDR3 is CASSIWQGGIQPQHF. CDR3 coding DNA: TGTGCCAGTAGTATATGGCAGGGCGGGATACAGCCCCAGCATTTT.

The chain couples TRBV12-3 or TRBV12-4 to TRBJ2-1, with D perhaps matching TRBD2 (5 bases). There are 12 residues in the CDR3. V was clipped by 6 bases and J by 15 bases, with 18 bases between them. CDR3 coding DNA: TGTGCCAGCAGGTTGTATATGGCGGGTCCGTTCTTC. Translation: CASRLYMAGPFF.

J is TRBJ2-5 and V is TRBV11-3, with 7 bases lining up with TRBD1. The CDR3 runs 15 residues. Germline trimming cut 5 bases from V and 5 bases from J; bases unmatched to any gene: 11. CDR1 and CDR2 from the germline V gene are SGHNT and YENEEA. The CDR3 sequence: CASSPGTARRETQYF. The CDR3 DNA follows: TGTGCCAGCAGCCCAGGGACAGCCCGCCGGGAGACCCAGTACTTC.

This clone was seen more than once but under ten times. The V call is TRBV5-1, the J call TRBJ2-3; 7 bases fit TRBD1. With V trimmed by 6 bases and J by 0 bases, 7 bases remained unmatched. Germline lookup yields CDR1 SGHRS and CDR2 YFSETQ. CDR3 size: 15 residues. The CDR3 sequence is CASNLQGPSTDTQYF. For the CDR3, the DNA is TGCGCCAGCAATCTACAGGGGCCTAGCACAGATACGCAGTATTTT.

The CDR3 loop is CASRREPSGELFF. As DNA, the CDR3 is TGTGCCAGCCGACGGGAGCCCAGCGGGGAGCTGTTTTTT. The chain uses TRBV2 and TRBJ2-2; D perhaps matches TRBD2 (6 bases). V dropped 8 bases and J dropped 7 bases, with 14 bases sitting between them. Germline-derived CDR1 and CDR2 are SNHLY and FYNNEI. The CDR3 length is 13 residues.

V usage is TRBV2 and J usage is TRBJ1-3; 11 bases are a match to TRBD1. The CDR3 runs 17 residues. Germline CDR1 reads SNHLY; CDR2 reads FYNNEI. The V gene end was trimmed by 7 bases and the J gene end by 3 bases; junction bases not matched to a gene: 11. Here the CDR3 DNA reads TGTGCCAGCAATCCGGGACAGGGGGAGGATCATGGAAACACCATATATTTT. It is translated as CASNPGQGEDHGNTIYF.